The 12 T cell receptor beta chains below all came from one sample that was sequenced in a study of blood T cell repertoires in COVID-19. The assay was immunoSEQ multiplex PCR, and TCRdb's table has in-frame clones only and misses some. The sample carries approximately 260,000 clones, approximately 84% recorded once. The sequencing sample was made of PBMCs or T cells enriched from blood (not recorded which). Source of these receptors: a man in his forties or fifties who had recovered from COVID-19.

This chain links TRBV30 with TRBJ1-1, with 10 bases fitting TRBD1. With 5 bases clipped from V and 3 bases from J, the junction kept 3 bases outside the gene matches. This CDR3 spans 13 amino acids. Germline loops: CDR1 GTSNPN, CDR2 SVGIG (reference sequence). This chain's CDR3 is CAWGQGDDTEAFF. The CDR3 DNA follows: TGTGCCTGGGGACAGGGGGATGACACTGAAGCTTTCTTT.

The CDR3 nucleotides read TGTGCCAGCAGCCCCCGCCGCGGGGTTGGCTACACCTTC. It specifies CASSPRRGVGYTF. This rearrangement joins TRBV3-1 (or the pseudogene TRBV3-2) to TRBJ1-2, with D unresolved. Trimming pared 4 bases from V and 7 bases from J, leaving 13 bases between. From germline, CDR1 is LGHDT and CDR2 YNNKEL (reference sequence). This CDR3 is 13 amino acids long.

The genes are TRBV7-3 and TRBJ1-1; no clear D. The CDR3 covers 14 residues. Deletions cut 5 bases from V and 2 bases from J, with 12 bases between. CDR1 is SGHTA, CDR2 FQGTGA, per germline. CDR3 region: CASSPTGRNTEAFF. The CDR3 DNA is TGTGCCAGCAGCCCGACCGGGAGAAACACTGAAGCTTTCTTT.

This chain links TRBV19 with TRBJ2-5; maybe TRBD1 (6 bases). Germline CDR1 LNHDA, CDR2 SQIVND (reference sequence). V was trimmed by 11 bases and J by 7 bases, leaving 23 bases between them. The CDR3 spans 14 residues. The CDR3 DNA is TGTGCCTCCCGGCCAGACAGGACGCTCGGGACCCAGTACTTC. Translation gives CASRPDRTLGTQYF.

The rearrangement joins TRBV28 to TRBJ1-1; D may be TRBD1 (5 bases). This CDR3 has 14 amino acids. Trimming took 8 bases from V and 3 from J, leaving 16 bases between them. The germline CDR1 and CDR2 sequences are MDHEN and SYDVKM. Here the CDR3 reads CASWIGGRDTEAFF. In DNA form, the CDR3 reads TGTGCCAGCTGGATTGGGGGGAGAGACACTGAAGCTTTCTTT.

This clone was seen a single time. The chain is built from TRBV28 and TRBJ1-2; D gene unclear. CDR3 length: 14 amino acids. Between the trimmed V and J ends, which lost 7 bases and 4 bases, there was a span of 16 bases. Looked up from germline, CDR1 is MDHEN and CDR2 is SYDVKM. CDR3 DNA: TGTGCCAGCACCCTTAATAGAGGATCCTATGGCTACACCTTC. It codes for CASTLNRGSYGYTF.

In the case of this clone: Other DNA sequences of this sample code for an identical CDR3. This rearrangement joins TRBV19 to TRBJ2-3; 9 positions agree with TRBD2. Germline V lookup: CDR1 LNHDA, CDR2 SQIVND (reference sequence). The CDR3 extends over 17 amino acids. The ends lost 4 bases at V and 1 base at J; junction bases unmatched: 9. CDR3 DNA sequence: TGTGCCAGTAGTACCCGGCGGGAGGGGGGGGGCACAGATACGCAGTATTTT. It codes for CASSTRREGGGTDTQYF.

The chain recombines TRBV7-9 with TRBJ2-1; 10 bases match TRBD2. J gave up 5 bases and V 1 base, and 2 bases lay outside the gene matches. CDR3 size: 15 residues. Germline lookup yields CDR1 SEHNR and CDR2 FQNEAQ (reference sequence). The CDR3 here is CASSLVGTSDNEQFF. Here the CDR3 DNA reads TGTGCCAGCAGCTTAGTTGGGACTAGCGACAATGAGCAGTTCTTC.

The gene calls are TRBV3-1 (or the pseudogene TRBV3-2) and TRBJ2-1; TRBD2 might be the D (5 bases). The V gene's germline CDR1 is LGHDT and CDR2 YNNKEL (reference sequence). This CDR3 comprises 17 residues. V was cut by 1 base and J by 0 bases, with 13 bases left in between. The CDR3 loop reads CASSQGGGLSSYNEQFF. CDR3 bases: TGTGCCAGCAGCCAAGGAGGAGGACTCAGCTCCTACAATGAGCAGTTCTTC.

V usage is TRBV5-1 and J usage is TRBJ1-1, with a weak D call TRBD1 (6 bases). This CDR3 region has 15 residues. CDR1 and CDR2 (germline): SGHRS, YFSETQ. V was clipped by 5 bases and J by 0 bases, with 14 bases between them. CDR3 sequence: CASSNRRTVNTEAFF. CDR3 nucleotide sequence: TGCGCCAGCAGTAACAGACGGACAGTGAACACTGAAGCTTTCTTT.

As DNA, the CDR3 is TGCAGCGTTGACCAACGGACAGGGGGGAACTATGGCTACACCTTC. Protein sequence: CSVDQRTGGNYGYTF. The rearrangement joins TRBV29-1 to TRBJ1-2; TRBD1 matches at 10 bases. The ends lost 3 bases at V and 2 bases at J; junction bases unmatched: 6. Germline V gene sequence: CDR1 SQVTM, CDR2 ANQGSEA. The CDR3 runs to 15 residues.

This chain connects TRBV6-5 to TRBJ2-7, with 10 positions matching TRBD1. The CDR3 contains 15 residues. Germline V CDR1 and CDR2: MNHEY, SVGAGI. The junction had 8 bases not matched to a gene; V was cut back by 6 bases and J by 3 bases. For the CDR3, the DNA is TGTGCCAGCAGCCCGACAGGGGGCGTGAGCTACGAGCAGTACTTC. As protein: CASSPTGGVSYEQYF.